This T cell receptor beta chain was observed in a study of PD-L1 blockade in urothelial cancer. Study context: Blood was tested 3 weeks (second dose) and 6 weeks into treatment.

The time point was: peripheral blood 6 weeks after treatment start. Data came from immunoSEQ multiplex PCR; TCRdb stores just in-frame clones and leaves some out. The sample includes 45,000 to 55,000 clones, roughly 84% seen only once; the top ten take roughly 1.9%. V shed 3 bases, J shed 0 bases, and the junction held 14 bases outside the gene matches. The germline V gene encodes CDR1 LNHDA and CDR2 SQIVND (reference sequence). This CDR3 contains 18 residues. The chain recombines TRBV19 with TRBJ2-7, with 7 bases lining up with TRBD1. The source is a man aged 50-60 years with urothelial cancer. Here the sequenced sample was PBMCs, taken around atezolizumab (anti-PD-L1) treatment. CDR3 sequence (DNA): TGTGCCAGTAGTATCCCGTCGAAGGGACAGTCGAGCTCCTACGAGCAGTACTTC. Its protein product is CASSIPSKGQSSSYEQYF.